The entry that follows covers one T cell receptor (beta chain) sequence. The antigen remains unidentified. The data originate from a study of CD8 T cells in ankylosing spondylitis. TCRdb re-derived calls from the 5' RACE reads in MiXCR, one entry per CDR3 protein. The sample contains a few hundred thousand distinct CDR3 sequences, 20% to 25% of which appear only once. The germline V gene has CDR1 MNHEY and CDR2 SMNVEV (reference sequence). The ends were cut back, 5 bases at V and 5 bases at J, with 12 bases in the middle. This CDR3 contains 13 residues. Overall study results and limits: As reported, disease-linked clones showed significant enrichment in matched ankylosing spondylitis synovial fluid.

The receptor's source is a male donor with ankylosing spondylitis or in good health (not recorded which). The specimen was blood, either unsorted or a sorted T cell fraction (not recorded which). The V gene is TRBV27, the J gene TRBJ2-5, with a possible D match to TRBD1 (6 bases). This CDR3 reads CASSDTGWETQYF. CDR3 sequence (DNA): TGTGCCAGCAGTGATACAGGGTGGGAGACCCAGTACTTC.